This record looks at one TCR beta chain sequence and its context. This clone's antigen is unknown. The junction and the germline gene differ at one end; a read error may be behind it. This entry belongs to a study of tumor and adjacent non-tumor tissue in lung cancer (dated by TCRdb to 2016 to 2019). Study-wide context: Of the cohort, more than ten patients had adenocarcinoma, 2 had squamous cell carcinoma and 1 had small cell lung cancer. Among the approximately 15 patients, ages ranged from about 31 to 85 years, around 10 were men and 5 were women, and disease was TNM stage I to III. TCRbeta CDR3 sequencing was performed on about 29 paired specimens, with one tumor sample and one normal lung sample collected per patient. Bulk TCRbeta repertoires were compared between lung tumor tissue and matched distant non-tumor lung tissue obtained from 15 lung cancer patients. A total of 95 million to 150 million productive TCRbeta reads were generated by sequencing, corresponding to an average of roughly 4 million reads per sample. Study-level results and caveats: The top 100 clones accounted for a significantly larger cumulative portion of the repertoire in normal lung than in tumor tissue. TCR diversity was significantly higher in younger patients, and greater tumor TCR diversity was associated with shorter overall survival and shorter disease-free survival. Because peripheral blood was not sequenced, blood TCRbeta repertoires in the lung cancer patients of the study were not examined. TCR diversity (inverse Simpson) was significantly higher in tumor than in normal lung tissue (around 450 vs 160, P = 0.0075, Mann-Whitney U test). The methods do not name the sequencing platform or mention unique molecular identifiers. Only about 14 patients were in the cohort, and the authors stated that larger samples and more detailed clinical data are needed.

The library was prepared using multiplex PCR. Sequencer: Illumina HiSeq 2500. TCRbeta libraries were built by three rounds of nested PCR using primers (Table S4), following protocols modified from ARM-PCR. Before sequencing, PCR products in the 200-500 bp range were cut out of the gel and cleaned up using the QIAquick gel extraction kit. Concerning the study's data processing: Reads were cleaned using Trimmomatic, were merged into complete CDR3 sequences using FLASH, and were assigned to V(D)J germline segments using MiTCR. Clonal diversity was calculated as the inverse Simpson's index using VDJtools. A read counted as productive if the sequence was in-frame and lacked a premature stop codon. TCRdb reanalyzed the raw reads on its own, using fastp at Q25 for trimming and MiXCR for clone calling, and kept in-frame beta chains. All rows with the same CDR3 protein become a single entry with the most common DNA and genes. The V and J calls reflect TCRdb's pipeline rather than the authors' work. A total of about 120,000 distinct CDR3 sequences appear in this sample, over 70% of them only once. The biggest ten clones account for approximately 22% of the sample.

RNA was isolated from bulk unsorted tissue, and RNA quality was assessed with a NanoDrop ND-1000 and an Agilent 2100. All donors had newly diagnosed lung cancer, had not received prior chemotherapy, and were admitted for thoracic surgery in China between August and November 2014. Patients with previous radiotherapy or chemotherapy, or with another concurrent cancer, were excluded from the study. Surgical tissue pieces of 1-2 cm3 were preserved in RNAlater solution and were kept at -80 degrees C until use. CDR1 is given as WSHSY and CDR2 as SAAADI, both from the germline V gene. The cysteine opens and the phenylalanine closes a CDR3 of 13 amino acids. The read is trimmed to its CDR3 DNA, 39 bases read in frame from base 1.

The receptor's source is a man between 65 and 85 years old with non-small cell lung cancer. Sequencing was performed on lung tumor tissue. The chain links TRBV10-2 with TRBJ1-2; the D gene is unclear. The nucleotide sequence is given as TGTGCCAGCAGTGGGTCGAGCTGGAGGCAGGCCAACTTC. This encodes CASSGSSWRQANF.